This T cell receptor beta chain is drawn from a study of T cell repertoires in cytomegalovirus infection. The V end lost 0 bases, the J end lost 7 bases, and 16 bases lay between the germline ends. The CDR3 is 16 amino acids. CDR1 is MGHRA, CDR2 YSYEKL, per germline. Ten or more counts support this clonotype. MiXCR, applied by TCRdb to the reads, yields one record per CDR3 protein. The table shows 400,000 to 550,000 distinct CDR3 sequences, with about 10% occurring only once. Sequenced sample: PBMCs. The rearrangement uses TRBV4-1 and TRBJ2-1; D is perhaps TRBD1 (6 bases). The sequence derives from a human donor in good health (CMV status not recorded). Some clones in this sample may be carry-over from other donors' samples. This CDR3 reads CASSQEQADQGNEQFF. In DNA form, the CDR3 reads TGCGCCAGCAGCCAAGAACAAGCGGACCAGGGGAATGAGCAGTTCTTC.